The 18 T cell receptor beta chains below were found in one sample sequenced in a study of T-cell memory formation after mild COVID-19 (dated by TCRdb to the early 2020s). Library construction relied on 5' RACE. Sequencing was performed on an Illumina NovaSeq 6000. TCRdb itself trimmed the public reads at Q25 with fastp, ran MiXCR and retained productive beta chains. All rows with the same CDR3 protein become a single entry with the most common DNA and genes. The sample includes some 110,000 distinct CDR3 sequences, with around 15% observed a single time. The ten largest clones take up approximately 28% of the sample. The source material was PBMCs or a T cell subset sorted from them (not recorded which). All receptors come from an adult woman who had mild COVID-19 (a few samples of this study predate the infection). The sample titles of this study are shuffled in the database, so cell type and time point are left out; the donor was told from shared clones.

This clonotype came up a few times. V gene TRBV7-6 combines with J gene TRBJ1-1; TRBD1 might be the D (6 bases). Looked up from germline, CDR1 is SGHVS and CDR2 is FNYEAQ. The CDR3 totals 14 residues. Trimming left V 5 bases short and J 3 bases short, with 13 bases between. The CDR3 sequence is CASSKEGGDTEAFF. The CDR3 DNA sequence: TGTGCCAGCAGCAAAGAAGGGGGGGACACTGAAGCTTTCTTT. Together with reference TRBV7-6 and TRBJ1-1, the CDR3 gives the full variable domain: GAGVSQSPRYKVTKRGQDVALRCDPISGHVSLYWYRQALGQGPEFLTYFNYEAQQDKSGLPNDRFSAERPEGSISTLTIQRTEQRDSAMYRCASSKEGGDTEAFFGQGTRLTVV.

This clonotype was found a few times. The chain joins TRBV12-3 or TRBV12-4 to TRBJ2-1; D uncertain. The CDR3 loop spans 11 amino acids. Trimming took 3 bases from V and 4 from J, leaving 1 base between them. The chain's CDR3 is CASSFYNEQFF. The CDR3 DNA sequence: TGTGCCAGCAGTTTTTACAATGAGCAGTTCTTC.

The chain links TRBV4-1 to TRBJ1-2, with D possibly being TRBD1 (5 bases). The CDR3 is made up of 13 amino acids. V shed 7 bases and J shed 8 bases, with 17 bases lying between them. Germline V gives CDR1 MGHRA, CDR2 YSYEKL. The chain's CDR3 is CASTPTAGEGYTF. The DNA for the CDR3 is TGCGCCAGCACCCCGACAGCGGGGGAAGGCTACACCTTC.

This clonotype was seen repeatedly, ten times or more. The chain carries TRBV9 and TRBJ2-7, with TRBD1 matching over 10 bases. Germline CDR1 is SGDLS and CDR2 is YYNGEE. This CDR3 contains 14 residues. V gave up 4 bases and J gave up 2 bases; unmatched junction bases: 3. The CDR3: CASSIGTGAYEQYF. The CDR3, as DNA: TGTGCCAGCAGCATCGGGACAGGGGCCTACGAGCAGTACTTC. Looking up the rest from reference TRBV9 and TRBJ2-7 gives the full variable domain: DSGVTQTPKHLITATGQRVTLRCSPRSGDLSVYWYQQSLDQGLQFLIQYYNGEERAKGNILERFSAQQFPDLHSELNLSSLELGDSALYFCASSIGTGAYEQYFGPGTRLTVT.

This clonotype was detected a few times. The chain combines TRBV6-5 with TRBJ2-7; 8 bases match TRBD2. The CDR3 is made up of 15 amino acids. V lost 0 bases to trimming and J lost 2 bases; unmatched junction nucleotides: 3. Germline assignment: CDR1 MNHEY and CDR2 SVGAGI. CDR3 amino acids: CASSYSSGSPYEQYF. CDR3 in DNA: TGTGCCAGCAGTTACTCGAGCGGGAGTCCCTACGAGCAGTACTTC.

V usage is TRBV5-1 and J usage is TRBJ1-6; D gene ambiguous. There are 16 residues in the CDR3. The V gene's germline CDR1 is SGHRS and CDR2 YFSETQ. Trimming removed 0 bases at V and 7 bases at J, with 14 bases between. CDR3 amino acids: CASSLAIVGENSPLHF. The DNA for the CDR3 is TGCGCCAGCAGCTTGGCCATTGTTGGGGAAAATTCACCCCTCCACTTT.

This clonotype has just a few counts. This chain joins TRBV14 and TRBJ2-7; TRBD2 agrees at 7 bases. This CDR3 is built from 15 residues. Germline CDR1 reads SGHDN; CDR2 reads FVKESK. V lost 2 bases, J lost 3 bases, and 7 bases stayed unmatched. This CDR3 is CASSQTAGPSYEQYF. In DNA, the CDR3 is TGTGCCAGCAGCCAAACAGCGGGGCCAAGCTACGAGCAGTACTTC.

This clonotype was found many times. This chain joins TRBV13 and TRBJ2-7; D unclear. V lost 3 bases and J 3 bases, leaving 12 bases between the germline ends. The CDR3 extends over 14 amino acids. Germline V gene data show CDR1 as PRHDT and CDR2 as FYEKMQ (reference sequence). The CDR3 DNA sequence: TGTGCCAGCAGCTTTGGGGTGGCCCTCTACGAGCAGTACTTC. This encodes CASSFGVALYEQYF.

This clonotype came up a few times. V and J are TRBV24-1 and TRBJ2-1; 10 bases map to TRBD2. The CDR3 consists of 18 residues. The trim removed 3 bases at V and 1 base at J, leaving 8 bases unmatched. Germline V gene lookup returns CDR1 KGHDR and CDR2 SFDVKD. The CDR3 coding sequence is TGTGCCACCAGTGATCTGAGGACTAGCGGTGATTCCTACAATGAGCAGTTCTTC. Translated: CATSDLRTSGDSYNEQFF.

This clonotype appeared a few times. J is TRBJ2-7 and V is TRBV29-1, with 9 bases matching TRBD1. V lost 7 bases and J lost 5; bases outside the gene matches: 9. The CDR3 extends over 13 amino acids. Per the germline V gene, CDR1 is SQVTM and CDR2 is ANQGSEA. CDR3 amino acids: CSAATGGLDEQYF. CDR3 sequence (DNA): TGCAGCGCCGCGACAGGGGGTCTGGACGAGCAGTACTTC.

This chain links TRBV12-3 or TRBV12-4 with TRBJ2-1, with 11 bases aligning to TRBD2. The CDR3 is 16 residues long. V lost 6 bases and J lost 6; bases outside the gene matches: 10. The CDR3, as DNA: TGTGCCAGCAGCACCCCAGGACTAGCGGGCAGCAATGAGCAGTTCTTC. Its translation: CASSTPGLAGSNEQFF.

This clonotype was counted a few times. For the CDR3, the DNA is TGTGCCAGCAGCGCCCGGTCAGCGTATGAGCAGTTCTTC. Amino acid sequence: CASSARSAYEQFF. This chain uses TRBV7-9 with TRBJ2-1; D not certain. Trimming left V 5 bases short and J 8 bases short, with 13 bases between. Germline V gene sequence: CDR1 SEHNR, CDR2 FQNEAQ (reference sequence). The CDR3 is 13 amino acids. The complete variable domain, with remaining parts taken from reference TRBV7-9 and TRBJ2-1, reads DTGVSQNPRHKITKRGQNVTFRCDPISEHNRLYWYRQTLGQGPEFLTYFQNEAQLEKSRLLSDRFSAERPKGSFSTLEIQRTEQGDSAMYLCASSARSAYEQFFGPGTRLTVL.

CDR3 nucleotide sequence: TGTGCCAGCAGTACCCCCACTGGGGAGGAGCAGTTCTTC. Translated, it gives CASSTPTGEEQFF. The chain recombines TRBV12-3 or TRBV12-4 with TRBJ2-1, with D possibly matching TRBD2 (5 bases). The CDR3 extends over 13 amino acids. The germline V and J ends were trimmed by 5 bases and 10 bases, with 15 bases remaining between them.

A single count supports this clonotype. The V call is TRBV7-6, the J call TRBJ2-7, with TRBD2 matching 9 bases. Germline V gene lookup returns CDR1 SGHVS and CDR2 FNYEAQ. The CDR3 spans 15 residues. With 1 base clipped from V and 5 bases from J, the junction kept 6 bases outside the gene matches. This chain's CDR3 is CASSLGLAGKDEQYF. The CDR3 DNA follows: TGTGCCAGCAGCTTAGGCCTAGCGGGGAAGGACGAGCAGTACTTC.

The chain joins TRBV29-1 to TRBJ1-1; D may be TRBD1 (5 bases). V lost 5 bases to trimming and J lost 4 bases, with 11 bases between them. CDR3 size: 12 residues. In germline, CDR1 is SQVTM, CDR2 ANQGSEA. The CDR3 region is CSVHPGGTEAFF. CDR3 nucleotides: TGCAGCGTTCACCCGGGGGGCACTGAAGCTTTCTTT. The variable domain in full, with the rest retrieved from reference TRBV29-1 and TRBJ1-1, is SAVISQKPSRDICQRGTSLTIQCQVDSQVTMMFWYRQQPGQSLTLIATANQGSEATYESGFVIDKFPISRPNLTFSTLTVSNMSPEDSSIYLCSVHPGGTEAFFGQGTRLTVV.

This clonotype was seen a few times. This chain connects TRBV15 to TRBJ1-5; 7 bases agree with TRBD1. CDR1 is LNHNV, CDR2 YYDKDF, per germline (reference sequence). The ends lost 4 bases at V and 2 bases at J; junction bases unmatched: 5. CDR3 size: 15 residues. This CDR3 reads CATSIRGPRNQPQHF. CDR3 bases: TGTGCCACCAGCATTAGGGGGCCGCGCAATCAGCCCCAGCATTTT.

This clonotype was counted between two and nine times. V usage is TRBV29-1 and J usage is TRBJ2-7; maybe TRBD1 (5 bases). CDR1 and CDR2 from the germline V gene are SQVTM and ANQGSEA. This CDR3 is built from 12 residues. Trimming removed 7 bases at V and 6 bases at J, with 16 bases between. This CDR3 reads CSGSDGAGEQYF. CDR3 nucleotide sequence: TGCAGCGGGAGTGATGGGGCAGGCGAGCAGTACTTC.

The rearrangement uses TRBV9 and TRBJ2-3; D may correspond to TRBD1 or TRBD2 (5 bases each). Germline loops: CDR1 SGDLS, CDR2 YYNGEE. With 4 bases removed from V and 2 bases from J, the gap between germline ends came to 20 bases. This CDR3 region has 17 residues. CDR3 in DNA: TGTGCCAGCAGCCCCGCATGGGGGACCACGCCCACAGATACGCAGTATTTT. Amino acids: CASSPAWGTTPTDTQYF.